The 12 T cell receptor beta chains below come from one sample, sequenced in a study of somatic mutations in cytotoxic T cells in rheumatoid arthritis. Only in-frame clones appear in the TCRdb table, and some are missing; sequencing was by immunoSEQ multiplex PCR. The sample lists about 14,000 clones, 77% seen once, with about 15% in the top ten. Sequenced sample: CD8+ T cells sorted from blood. The receptors were sampled from an adult with rheumatoid arthritis.

This sequence joins TRBV6-1 and TRBJ1-1, with D unclear. Looked up from germline, CDR1 is MNHNS and CDR2 is SASEGT. The V end lost 3 bases, the J end lost 0 bases, and 8 bases lay between the germline ends. The CDR3 length is 14 residues. CDR3 in amino acids: CASSDSGMNTEAFF. The CDR3 DNA sequence: TGTGCCAGCAGTGACTCGGGAATGAACACTGAAGCTTTCTTT.

V gene TRBV28 combines with J gene TRBJ1-2; D unresolved. The CDR3 is 15 amino acids. V gave up 1 base and J gave up 2 bases, with 11 bases separating them. The germline V gene encodes CDR1 MDHEN and CDR2 SYDVKM. CDR3 sequence reads: CASSLSMNGNYGYTF. As DNA, the CDR3 is TGTGCCAGCAGTTTATCAATGAATGGGAACTATGGCTACACCTTC.

The rearrangement joins TRBV15 to TRBJ1-5; 7 positions agree with TRBD1. V lost 5 bases, J lost 7 bases, and 8 bases stayed unmatched. This CDR3 spans 14 amino acids. From germline, CDR1 is LNHNV and CDR2 YYDKDF (reference sequence). CDR3 protein: CATSRNRGVQPQHF. The CDR3 DNA follows: TGTGCCACCAGCCGAAACAGGGGAGTGCAGCCCCAGCATTTT.

There are a few counts of this clone. The rearrangement uses TRBV2 and TRBJ1-6, with D tentatively TRBD1 (5 bases). The germline V gene encodes CDR1 SNHLY and CDR2 FYNNEI. The CDR3 consists of 13 residues. Trimming removed 7 bases at V and 9 bases at J, with 13 bases between. CDR3: CASISGKSSPLHF. The CDR3 DNA follows: TGTGCCAGCATTTCAGGGAAGAGTTCACCCCTCCACTTT.

This clone was picked up a small number of times. The gene calls are TRBV9 and TRBJ1-1; D is unresolved. The CDR3 is 12 residues long. With 3 bases removed from V and 6 bases from J, the gap between germline ends came to 9 bases. Germline CDR1 and CDR2: SGDLS and YYNGEE. In nucleotides, the CDR3 is TGTGCCAGCAGCGGAGAGGGCCCTGAAGCTTTCTTT. This encodes CASSGEGPEAFF.

This chain links TRBV11-2 with TRBJ2-5, with no clear D. The CDR3 has 14 residues. The V end was cut by 1 base, the J end by 5 bases, with 11 bases between. CDR1 is SGHAT and CDR2 is FQNNGV in the germline V gene. CDR3 sequence: CASSLVWGLETQYF. The DNA for the CDR3 is TGTGCCAGCAGCTTAGTTTGGGGATTGGAGACCCAGTACTTC. The whole variable domain, remainder taken from reference TRBV11-2 and TRBJ2-5, is EAGVAQSPRYKIIEKRQSVAFWCNPISGHATLYWYQQILGQGPKLLIQFQNNGVVDDSQLPKDRFSAERLKGVDSTLKIQPAKLEDSAVYLCASSLVWGLETQYFGPGTRLLVL.

This chain links TRBV7-9 with TRBJ1-1; D not resolved. V was pared by 2 bases and J by 4 bases, with 5 bases between. CDR3 size: 12 residues. Germline assignment: CDR1 SEHNR and CDR2 FQNEAQ (reference sequence). The CDR3 bases are TGTGCCAGCAGCTTACCGGGCACTGAAGCTTTCTTT. This sequence encodes CASSLPGTEAFF. Supplemented by reference TRBV7-9 and TRBJ1-1, the full variable domain reads DTGVSQNPRHKITKRGQNVTFRCDPISEHNRLYWYRQTLGQGPEFLTYFQNEAQLEKSRLLSDRFSAERPKGSFSTLEIQRTEQGDSAMYLCASSLPGTEAFFGQGTRLTVV.

This clone was observed once. The J gene is TRBJ2-6, the V gene TRBV15, with a possible D match to TRBD1 (5 bases). Trimming took 5 bases from V and 0 from J, leaving 5 bases between them. Germline CDR1 is LNHNV and CDR2 is YYDKDF (reference sequence). The CDR3 runs 14 residues. CDR3: CATSQGSGANVLTF. The DNA for the CDR3 is TGTGCCACCAGCCAGGGCTCTGGGGCCAACGTCCTGACTTTC.

This sequence joins TRBV27 and TRBJ2-3, with D tentatively TRBD1 or TRBD2 (5 bases each). Trimming shortened V by 0 bases and J by 1 base, and 11 bases separated the two germline ends. Looked up from germline, CDR1 is MNHEY and CDR2 is SMNVEV (reference sequence). The CDR3 covers 16 residues. The DNA for the CDR3 is TGTGCCAGCAGTTTATCGAGGGGAGCTGGCACAGATACGCAGTATTTT. It is translated as CASSLSRGAGTDTQYF.

The chain is built from TRBV4-1 and TRBJ1-4; a weak D match, TRBD1 (5 bases). CDR1 is MGHRA and CDR2 is YSYEKL in the germline V gene. There are 15 residues in the CDR3. The V end lost 0 bases, the J end lost 15 bases, and 20 bases lay between the germline ends. The CDR3 spells CASSQDGAGRRVVFF. For the CDR3, the DNA is TGCGCCAGCAGCCAAGATGGGGCAGGCCGTAGGGTGGTGTTTTTT.

V gene TRBV10-1 combines with J gene TRBJ2-2; D ambiguous. The CDR3 is 14 residues long. V was shortened by 5 bases and J by 5 bases, with 12 bases between the two germline ends. CDR1 is WNHNN and CDR2 is SYGVQD in the germline V gene (reference sequence). The CDR3 loop is CASSPSPSTGELFF. As DNA, the CDR3 is TGCGCCAGCAGTCCCTCTCCGAGTACCGGGGAGCTGTTTTTT.

The chain combines TRBV7-8 with TRBJ2-7; a possible D gene is TRBD1 (5 bases). The CDR3 contains 16 residues. Germline V gives CDR1 SGHVS, CDR2 FQNEAQ. Trimming shortened V by 2 bases and J by 3 bases, and 17 bases separated the two germline ends. CDR3 coding DNA: TGTGCCAGCAGCTTACCCGGTCCCTTAGGGGACTACGAGCAGTACTTC. It yields the protein CASSLPGPLGDYEQYF.